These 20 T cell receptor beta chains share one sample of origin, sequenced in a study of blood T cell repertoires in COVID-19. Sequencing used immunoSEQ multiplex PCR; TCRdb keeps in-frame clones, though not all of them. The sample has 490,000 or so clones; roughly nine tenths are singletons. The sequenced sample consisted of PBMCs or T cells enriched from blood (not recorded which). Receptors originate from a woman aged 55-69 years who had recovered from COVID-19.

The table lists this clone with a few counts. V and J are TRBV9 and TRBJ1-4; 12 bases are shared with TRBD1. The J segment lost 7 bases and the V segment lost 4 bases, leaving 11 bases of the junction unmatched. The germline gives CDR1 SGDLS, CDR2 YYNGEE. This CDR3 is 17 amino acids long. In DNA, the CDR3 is TGTGCCAGCAGCCAACCGAGGGGACAGGGGGCCGGTGAAAAACTGTTTTTT. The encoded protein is CASSQPRGQGAGEKLFF. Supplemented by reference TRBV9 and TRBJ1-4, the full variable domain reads DSGVTQTPKHLITATGQRVTLRCSPRSGDLSVYWYQQSLDQGLQFLIQYYNGEERAKGNILERFSAQQFPDLHSELNLSSLELGDSALYFCASSQPRGQGAGEKLFFGSGTQLSVL.

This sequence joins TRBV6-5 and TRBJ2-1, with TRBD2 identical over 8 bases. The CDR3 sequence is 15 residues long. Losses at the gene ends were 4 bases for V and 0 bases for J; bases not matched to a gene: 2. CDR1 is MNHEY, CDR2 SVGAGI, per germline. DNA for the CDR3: TGTGCCAGCAGTTCCCGGGGGGGCTCCTACAATGAGCAGTTCTTC. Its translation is CASSSRGGSYNEQFF.

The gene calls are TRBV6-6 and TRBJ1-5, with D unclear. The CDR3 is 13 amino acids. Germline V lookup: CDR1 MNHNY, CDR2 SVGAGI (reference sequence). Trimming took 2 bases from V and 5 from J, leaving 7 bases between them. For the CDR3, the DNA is TGTGCCAGCAGTTACGGGCTTTATCAGCCCCAGCATTTT. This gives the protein CASSYGLYQPQHF.

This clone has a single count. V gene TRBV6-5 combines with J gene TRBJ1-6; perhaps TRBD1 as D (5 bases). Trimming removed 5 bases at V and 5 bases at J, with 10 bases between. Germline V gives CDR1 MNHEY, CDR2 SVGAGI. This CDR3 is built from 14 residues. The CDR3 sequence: CASSKTGDNSPLHF. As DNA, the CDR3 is TGTGCCAGCAGTAAAACAGGAGATAATTCACCCCTCCACTTT.

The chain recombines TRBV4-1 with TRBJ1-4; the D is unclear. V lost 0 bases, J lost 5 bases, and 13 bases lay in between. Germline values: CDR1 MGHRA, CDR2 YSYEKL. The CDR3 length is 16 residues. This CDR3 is CASSQDTGRGNEKLFF. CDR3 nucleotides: TGCGCCAGCAGCCAAGATACGGGTAGAGGGAATGAAAAACTGTTTTTT.

The CDR3 DNA is TGCGCCAGCAGTGCAACGGGGGGGCGGGATACGCAGTATTTT. Translation gives CASSATGGRDTQYF. The rearrangement joins TRBV10-1 to TRBJ2-3, with TRBD2 identical over 8 bases. The germline V gene has CDR1 WNHNN and CDR2 SYGVQD (reference sequence). Trimming removed 4 bases from V and 6 bases from J; junction bases left unmatched: 6. The CDR3 extends over 14 amino acids.

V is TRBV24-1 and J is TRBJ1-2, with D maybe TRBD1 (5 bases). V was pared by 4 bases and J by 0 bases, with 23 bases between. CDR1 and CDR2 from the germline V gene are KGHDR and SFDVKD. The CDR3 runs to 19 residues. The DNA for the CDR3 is TGTGCCACCAGTGAACCGATCCTTCGTCAGGGCCAAGCTAACTATGGCTACACCTTC. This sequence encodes CATSEPILRQGQANYGYTF.

CDR3 nucleotide sequence: TGTGCCAGCAGTGAAGTCGTGACTGGGGAGCAGTACGTC. It specifies CASSEVVTGEQYV. The chain employs TRBV2 and TRBJ2-7; unclear D gene. Trimming left V 1 base short and J 7 bases short, with 11 bases between. The CDR3 sequence is 13 residues long. The V gene's germline CDR1 is SNHLY and CDR2 FYNNEI.

The CDR3 bases are TGTGCCAGCAGCGCGACAGGGGTCCCCTACGAGCAGTACGTC. Protein: CASSATGVPYEQYV. V is TRBV2 and J is TRBJ2-7; 8 bases are shared with TRBD1. This CDR3 comprises 14 residues. V shed 6 bases and J 2 bases; nucleotides not matched to a gene: 6. Germline assignment: CDR1 SNHLY and CDR2 FYNNEI.

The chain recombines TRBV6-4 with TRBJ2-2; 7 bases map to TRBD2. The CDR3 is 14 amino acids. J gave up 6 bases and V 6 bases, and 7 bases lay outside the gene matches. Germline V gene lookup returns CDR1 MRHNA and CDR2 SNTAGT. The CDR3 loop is CASRSGLFSGELFF. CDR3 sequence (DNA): TGTGCCAGCAGATCGGGACTATTCTCCGGGGAGCTGTTTTTT.

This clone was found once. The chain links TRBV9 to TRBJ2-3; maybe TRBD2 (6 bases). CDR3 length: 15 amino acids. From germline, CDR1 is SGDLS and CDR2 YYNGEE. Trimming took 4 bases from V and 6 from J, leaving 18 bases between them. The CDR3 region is CASSPAGTAGDTQYF. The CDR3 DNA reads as TGTGCCAGCAGCCCAGCCGGGACTGCTGGGGATACGCAGTATTTT.

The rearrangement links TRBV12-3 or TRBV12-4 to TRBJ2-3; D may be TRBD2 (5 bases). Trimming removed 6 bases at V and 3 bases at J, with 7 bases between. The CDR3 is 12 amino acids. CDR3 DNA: TGTGCCAGCAGGAGGGAGACAGATACGCAGTATTTT. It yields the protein CASRRETDTQYF.

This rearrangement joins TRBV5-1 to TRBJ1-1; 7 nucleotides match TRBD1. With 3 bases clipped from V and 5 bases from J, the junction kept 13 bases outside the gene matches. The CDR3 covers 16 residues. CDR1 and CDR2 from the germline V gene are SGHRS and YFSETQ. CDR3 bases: TGCGCCAGCAGCTCCCGACAGGGTGGGCCGCTAACTGAAGCTTTCTTT. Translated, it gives CASSSRQGGPLTEAFF.

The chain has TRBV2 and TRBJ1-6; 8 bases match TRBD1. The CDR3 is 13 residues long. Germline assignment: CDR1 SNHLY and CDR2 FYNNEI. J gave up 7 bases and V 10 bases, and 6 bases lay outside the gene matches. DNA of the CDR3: TGTGCCAACAGGGGGACAAAAAATTCACCCCTCCACTTT. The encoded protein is CANRGTKNSPLHF.

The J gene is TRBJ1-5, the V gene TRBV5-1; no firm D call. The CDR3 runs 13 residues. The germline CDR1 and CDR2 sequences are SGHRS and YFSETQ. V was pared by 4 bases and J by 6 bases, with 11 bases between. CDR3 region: CASSPRPSQPQHF. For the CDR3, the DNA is TGCGCCAGCAGCCCGCGTCCGAGTCAGCCCCAGCATTTT.

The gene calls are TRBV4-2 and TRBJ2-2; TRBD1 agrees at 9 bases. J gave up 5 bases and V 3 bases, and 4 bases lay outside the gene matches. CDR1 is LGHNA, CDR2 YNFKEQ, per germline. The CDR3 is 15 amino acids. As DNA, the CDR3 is TGTGCCAGCAGCCACAGGACAGGGGAGACCGGGGAGCTGTTTTTT. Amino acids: CASSHRTGETGELFF.

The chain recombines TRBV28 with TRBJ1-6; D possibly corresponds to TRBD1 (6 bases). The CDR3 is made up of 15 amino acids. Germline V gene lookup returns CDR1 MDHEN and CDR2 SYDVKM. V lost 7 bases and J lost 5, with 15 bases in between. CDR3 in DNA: TGTGCCAGCACTCCGGGGGGGCGCGATAATTCACCCCTCCACTTT. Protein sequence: CASTPGGRDNSPLHF.

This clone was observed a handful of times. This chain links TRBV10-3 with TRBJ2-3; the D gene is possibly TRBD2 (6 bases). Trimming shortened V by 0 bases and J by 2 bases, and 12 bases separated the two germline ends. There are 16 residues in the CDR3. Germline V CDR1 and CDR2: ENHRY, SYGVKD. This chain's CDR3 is CAISESDSGLTDTQYF. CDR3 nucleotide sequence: TGTGCCATCAGTGAGTCAGATAGCGGCCTCACAGATACGCAGTATTTT.

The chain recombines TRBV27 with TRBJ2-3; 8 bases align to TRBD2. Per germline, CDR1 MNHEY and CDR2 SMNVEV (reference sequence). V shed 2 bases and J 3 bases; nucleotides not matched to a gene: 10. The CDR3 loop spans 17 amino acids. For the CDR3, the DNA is TGTGCCAGCAGTTTACGCGTCCGGGGGGGGCGAACAGATACGCAGTATTTT. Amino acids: CASSLRVRGGRTDTQYF.

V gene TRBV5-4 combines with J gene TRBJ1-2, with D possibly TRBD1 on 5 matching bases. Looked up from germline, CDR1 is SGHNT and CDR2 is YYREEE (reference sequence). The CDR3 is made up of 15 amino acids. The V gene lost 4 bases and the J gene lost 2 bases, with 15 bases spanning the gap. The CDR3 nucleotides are TGTGCCAGCAGCATCCTTTACAGACAGAACTATGGCTACACCTTC. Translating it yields CASSILYRQNYGYTF.